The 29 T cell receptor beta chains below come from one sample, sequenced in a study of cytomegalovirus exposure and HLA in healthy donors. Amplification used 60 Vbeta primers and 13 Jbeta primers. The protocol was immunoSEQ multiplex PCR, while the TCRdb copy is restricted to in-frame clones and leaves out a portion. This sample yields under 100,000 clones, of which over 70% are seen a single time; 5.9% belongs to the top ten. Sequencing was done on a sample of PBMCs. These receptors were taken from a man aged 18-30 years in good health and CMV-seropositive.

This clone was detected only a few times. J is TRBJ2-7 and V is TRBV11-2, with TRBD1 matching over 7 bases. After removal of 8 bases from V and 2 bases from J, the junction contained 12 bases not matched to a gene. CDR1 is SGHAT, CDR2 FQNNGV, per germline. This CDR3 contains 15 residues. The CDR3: CASQPPGQRPYEQYF. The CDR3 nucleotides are TGTGCCAGCCAACCCCCGGGACAGAGACCCTACGAGCAGTACTTC.

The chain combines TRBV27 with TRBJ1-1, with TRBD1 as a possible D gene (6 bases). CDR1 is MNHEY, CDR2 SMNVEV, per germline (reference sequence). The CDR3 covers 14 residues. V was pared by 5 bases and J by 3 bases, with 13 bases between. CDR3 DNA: TGTGCCAGCAGTGATGGCAGGGGCTACACTGAAGCTTTCTTT. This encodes CASSDGRGYTEAFF.

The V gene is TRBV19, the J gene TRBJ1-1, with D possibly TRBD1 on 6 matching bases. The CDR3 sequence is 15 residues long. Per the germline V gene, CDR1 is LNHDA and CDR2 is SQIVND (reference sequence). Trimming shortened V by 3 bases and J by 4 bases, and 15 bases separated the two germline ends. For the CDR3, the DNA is TGTGCCAGTAGTATTCTGGGGGCGGCGGGCACTGAAGCTTTCTTT. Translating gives CASSILGAAGTEAFF.

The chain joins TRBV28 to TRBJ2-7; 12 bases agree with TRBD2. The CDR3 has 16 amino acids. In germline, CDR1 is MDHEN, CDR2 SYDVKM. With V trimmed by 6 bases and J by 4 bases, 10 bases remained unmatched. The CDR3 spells CASRSPGLAGIYEQYF. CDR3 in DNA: TGTGCCAGCAGATCTCCCGGACTAGCGGGAATTTACGAGCAGTACTTC.

In DNA, the CDR3 is TGTGCCAGCAGTGAATATATTGGGACAGGAGAAGCTTTCTTT. Its protein is CASSEYIGTGEAFF. V is TRBV25-1 and J is TRBJ1-1, with 8 bases lining up with TRBD1. Germline values: CDR1 MGHDK, CDR2 SYGVNS. With 0 bases clipped from V and 8 bases from J, the junction kept 5 bases outside the gene matches. The CDR3 loop spans 14 amino acids. The variable domain in full, with the rest retrieved from reference TRBV25-1 and TRBJ1-1, is EADIYQTPRYLVIGTGKKITLECSQTMGHDKMYWYQQDPGMELHLIHYSYGVNSTEKGDLSSESTVSRIRTEHFPLTLESARPSHTSQYLCASSEYIGTGEAFFGQGTRLTVV.

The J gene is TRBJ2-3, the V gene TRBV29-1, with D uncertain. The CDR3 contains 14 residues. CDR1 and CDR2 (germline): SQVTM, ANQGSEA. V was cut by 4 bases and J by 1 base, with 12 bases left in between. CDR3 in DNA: TGCAGCGTTGGAGATGGTCGGGGCACAGATACGCAGTATTTT. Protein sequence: CSVGDGRGTDTQYF.

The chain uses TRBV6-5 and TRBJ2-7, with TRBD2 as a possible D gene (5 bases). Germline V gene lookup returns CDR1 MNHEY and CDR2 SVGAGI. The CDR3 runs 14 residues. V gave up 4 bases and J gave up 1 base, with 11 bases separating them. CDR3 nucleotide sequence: TGTGCCAGCAGTTCCCAACTAGGGTCCTACGAGCAGTACTTC. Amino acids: CASSSQLGSYEQYF.

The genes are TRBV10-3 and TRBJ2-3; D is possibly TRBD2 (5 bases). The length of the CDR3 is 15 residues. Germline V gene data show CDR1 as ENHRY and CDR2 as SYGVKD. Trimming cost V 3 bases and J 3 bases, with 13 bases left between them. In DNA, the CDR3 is TGTGCCATCAGTGATCCCGACTATTCAACAGATACGCAGTATTTT. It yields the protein CAISDPDYSTDTQYF.

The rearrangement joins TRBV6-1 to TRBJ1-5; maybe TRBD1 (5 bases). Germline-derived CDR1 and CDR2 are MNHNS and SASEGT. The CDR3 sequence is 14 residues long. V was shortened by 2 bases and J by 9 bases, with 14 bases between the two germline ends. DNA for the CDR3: TGTGCCAGCAGTGAATCCAGGGCTCCCACGCCCCAGCATTTT. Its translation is CASSESRAPTPQHF.

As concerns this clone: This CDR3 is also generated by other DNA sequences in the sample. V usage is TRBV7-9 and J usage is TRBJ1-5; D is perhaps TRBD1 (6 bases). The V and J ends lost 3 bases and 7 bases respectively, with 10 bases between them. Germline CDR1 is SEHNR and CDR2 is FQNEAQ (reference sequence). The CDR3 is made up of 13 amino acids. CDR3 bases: TGTGCCAGCAGCTTCAACAGGGACCAGCCCCAGCATTTT. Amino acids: CASSFNRDQPQHF.

The CDR3 DNA sequence: TGTGCCAGCAGTTCACTAGCGGGAGCCTACAATGAGCAGTTCTTC. Protein: CASSSLAGAYNEQFF. The gene calls are TRBV2 and TRBJ2-1, with 11 bases lining up with TRBD2. V shed 5 bases, J shed 2 bases, and the junction held 2 bases outside the gene matches. This CDR3 contains 15 residues. In germline, CDR1 is SNHLY, CDR2 FYNNEI.

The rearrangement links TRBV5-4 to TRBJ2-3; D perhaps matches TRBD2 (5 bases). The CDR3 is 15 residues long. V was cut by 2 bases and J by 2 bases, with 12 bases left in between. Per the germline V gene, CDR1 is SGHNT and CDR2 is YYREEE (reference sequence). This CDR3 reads CASSFGPGFTDTQYF. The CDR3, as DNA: TGTGCCAGCAGCTTTGGGCCGGGATTCACAGATACGCAGTATTTT.

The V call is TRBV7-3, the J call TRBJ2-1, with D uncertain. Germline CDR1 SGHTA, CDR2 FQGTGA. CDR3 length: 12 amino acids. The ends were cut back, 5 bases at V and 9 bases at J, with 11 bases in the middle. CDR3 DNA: TGTGCCAGCAGCCTGTTGAGGAGTGAGCAGTTCTTC. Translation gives CASSLLRSEQFF.

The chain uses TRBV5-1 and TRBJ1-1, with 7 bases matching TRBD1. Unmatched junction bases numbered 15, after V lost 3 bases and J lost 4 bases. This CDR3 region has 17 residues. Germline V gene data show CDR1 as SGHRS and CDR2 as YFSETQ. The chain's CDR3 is CASSSPRGPGQSTEAFF. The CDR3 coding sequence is TGCGCCAGCAGCTCTCCAAGAGGGCCGGGACAGAGCACTGAAGCTTTCTTT.

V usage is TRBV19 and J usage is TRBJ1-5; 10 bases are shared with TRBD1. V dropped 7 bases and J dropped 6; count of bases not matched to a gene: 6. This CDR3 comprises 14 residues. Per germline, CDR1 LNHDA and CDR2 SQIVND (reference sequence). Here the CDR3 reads CASNEGQGPQPQHF. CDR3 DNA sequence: TGTGCCAGTAACGAGGGACAGGGGCCTCAGCCCCAGCATTTT.

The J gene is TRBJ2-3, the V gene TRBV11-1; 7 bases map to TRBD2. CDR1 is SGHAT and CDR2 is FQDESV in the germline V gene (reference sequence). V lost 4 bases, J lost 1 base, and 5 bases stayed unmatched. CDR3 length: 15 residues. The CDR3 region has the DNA TGTGCCAGCAGCTGGGCTAGCGGTCGCACAGATACGCAGTATTTT. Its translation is CASSWASGRTDTQYF.

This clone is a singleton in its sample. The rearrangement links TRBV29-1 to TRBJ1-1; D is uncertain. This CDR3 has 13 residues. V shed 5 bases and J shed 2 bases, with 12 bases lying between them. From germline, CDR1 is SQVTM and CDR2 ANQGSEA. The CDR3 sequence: CSVYWEINTEAFF. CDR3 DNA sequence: TGCAGCGTTTATTGGGAGATAAACACTGAAGCTTTCTTT.

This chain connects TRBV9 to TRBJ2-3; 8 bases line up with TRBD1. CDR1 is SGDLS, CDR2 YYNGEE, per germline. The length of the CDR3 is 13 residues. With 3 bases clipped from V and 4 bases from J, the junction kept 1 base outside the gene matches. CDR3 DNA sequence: TGTGCCAGCAGCGCGGACAGGGCAGATACGCAGTATTTT. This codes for CASSADRADTQYF.

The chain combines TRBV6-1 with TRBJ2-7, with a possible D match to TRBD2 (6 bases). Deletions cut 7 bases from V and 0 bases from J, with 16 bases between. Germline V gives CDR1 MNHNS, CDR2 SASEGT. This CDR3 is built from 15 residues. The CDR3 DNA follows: TGTGCCAGCACCGCCACGAGCGGGCACTCCTACGAGCAGTACTTC. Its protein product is CASTATSGHSYEQYF.

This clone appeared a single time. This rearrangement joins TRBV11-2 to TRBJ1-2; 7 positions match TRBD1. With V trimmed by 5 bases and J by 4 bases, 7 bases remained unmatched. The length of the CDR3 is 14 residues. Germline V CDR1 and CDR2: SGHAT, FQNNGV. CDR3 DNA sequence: TGTGCCAGCAGCCCAACAGGGGACCTCTATGGCTACACCTTC. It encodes CASSPTGDLYGYTF.

CDR3 sequence (DNA): TGTGCCAGCTCCCACGGACAGAACACTGAAGCTTTCTTT. Its protein product is CASSHGQNTEAFF. The chain combines TRBV18 with TRBJ1-1; D possibly corresponds to TRBD1 (5 bases). V lost 6 bases and J 1 base, leaving 9 bases between the germline ends. Germline values: CDR1 KGHSH, CDR2 LQKENI. The CDR3 has 13 amino acids.

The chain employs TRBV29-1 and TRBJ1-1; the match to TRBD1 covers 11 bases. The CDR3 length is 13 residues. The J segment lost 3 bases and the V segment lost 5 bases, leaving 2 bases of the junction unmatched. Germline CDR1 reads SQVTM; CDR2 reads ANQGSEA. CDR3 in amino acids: CSVRTGGYTEAFF. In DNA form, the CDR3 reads TGCAGCGTTCGGACAGGGGGCTACACTGAAGCTTTCTTT.

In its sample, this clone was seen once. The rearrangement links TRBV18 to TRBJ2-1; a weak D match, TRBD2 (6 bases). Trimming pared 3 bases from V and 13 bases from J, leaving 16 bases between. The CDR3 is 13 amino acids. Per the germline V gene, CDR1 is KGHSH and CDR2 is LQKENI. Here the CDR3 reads CASSPSVGGGQFF. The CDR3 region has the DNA TGTGCCAGCTCACCCTCCGTGGGGGGTGGTCAGTTCTTC.

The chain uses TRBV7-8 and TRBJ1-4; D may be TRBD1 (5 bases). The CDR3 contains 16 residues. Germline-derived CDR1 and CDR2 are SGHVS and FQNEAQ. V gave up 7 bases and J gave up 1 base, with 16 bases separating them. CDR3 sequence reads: CASTLGRGRTNEKLFF. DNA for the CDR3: TGTGCCAGCACCCTGGGGCGGGGAAGAACTAATGAAAAACTGTTTTTT.

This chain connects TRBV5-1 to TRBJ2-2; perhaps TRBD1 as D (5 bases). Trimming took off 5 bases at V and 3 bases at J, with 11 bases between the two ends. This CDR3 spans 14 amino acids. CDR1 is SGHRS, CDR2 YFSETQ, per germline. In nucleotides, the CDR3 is TGCGCCAGCAGTATGGACACTTACACCGGGGAGCTGTTTTTT. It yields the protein CASSMDTYTGELFF.

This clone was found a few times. The CDR3, as DNA: TGTGCCAGCAGCTTAAACGAGGGCGATTACAATGAGCAGTTCTTC. Its protein is CASSLNEGDYNEQFF. V is TRBV11-2 and J is TRBJ2-1; tentative D call: TRBD2 (5 bases). Trimming removed 2 bases at V and 4 bases at J, with 12 bases between. Germline V lookup: CDR1 SGHAT, CDR2 FQNNGV. This CDR3 has 15 residues.

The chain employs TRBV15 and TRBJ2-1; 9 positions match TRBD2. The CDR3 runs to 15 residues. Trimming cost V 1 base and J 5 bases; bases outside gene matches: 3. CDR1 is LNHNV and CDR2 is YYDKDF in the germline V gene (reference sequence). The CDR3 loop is CATSRARLADNEQFF. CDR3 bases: TGTGCCACCAGCAGAGCGAGACTAGCGGACAATGAGCAGTTCTTC.

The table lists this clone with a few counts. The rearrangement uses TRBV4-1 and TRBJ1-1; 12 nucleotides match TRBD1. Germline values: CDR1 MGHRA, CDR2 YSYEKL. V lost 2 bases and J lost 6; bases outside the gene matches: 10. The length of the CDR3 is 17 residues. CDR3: CASSQFQGTGGAAEAFF. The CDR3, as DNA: TGCGCCAGCAGCCAATTCCAGGGGACAGGGGGCGCCGCTGAAGCTTTCTTT.

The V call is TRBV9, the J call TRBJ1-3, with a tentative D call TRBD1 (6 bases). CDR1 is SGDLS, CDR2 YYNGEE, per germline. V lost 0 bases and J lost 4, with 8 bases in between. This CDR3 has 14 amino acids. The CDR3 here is CASSVATGGNTIYF. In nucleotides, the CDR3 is TGTGCCAGCAGCGTAGCTACAGGGGGAAACACCATATATTTT.